This TCR beta chain was captured by sequencing in a study of shared clonotypes between healthy human individuals (dated by TCRdb to about 2020). A note on the overall study: Three men and a couple of women, aged 18 to 49 years, made up the cohort. Per donor, three plates each were used for CD4 naive and CD4 memory, two for CD8 naive, and one for CD8 memory. To estimate repertoire size and how much clonotype sharing occurs between individuals, the study deeply sequenced the blood TCR repertoires of 5 or 6 healthy adults. Different laboratories and diverse techniques were used to prepare libraries and sequence TCR repertoires, to increase sequencing depth and limit assay-specific biases. Each donor's leukapheresis produced roughly between roughly 0.85 and 10 billion PBMCs. Study-level results and caveats: Rarefaction of sorted-subset datasets indicated incomplete sequencing despite the large sequencing depth. The small number of donors limited the genetic and exposure-history diversity represented. About 5% of naive CD4, 3.5% of naive CD8, approximately 2.2% of memory CD4, and around 0.42% of memory CD8 clonotypes were shared across a few donors. Pairwise subsampling led to the expectation that sequencing depth would affect the degree of clonotype sharing among donors. Sampling was restricted to blood, and TCR repertoires in tissue are likely to differ from TCR repertoires in blood. Clonotypes shared by all four sorted-subset donors showed higher generation probabilities than non-shared clonotypes. Larger estimated clonotype richness was generally found for naive subsets than for memory subsets.

Concerning this clone itself: The clone's antigen remains unknown. Base quality data are lacking; no much larger clone is found one base away.

Using the deep immunoSEQ assay, multiplex PCR amplified TCR CDR3 regions from genomic DNA. Extracted genomic DNA from each cell subset was distributed evenly across all wells of several immunoSEQ 96-well plates, and each plate was treated as a replicate. For sorted subsets, each replicate PCR was loaded with 200 ng genomic DNA, equivalent to 30,000 to 35,000 T cell genomes. The purified libraries were quantified using a Qubit 3.0 fluorometer, sized with a Bioanalyzer 2100, and then quantified again using the KAPA Library Quantification kit. Each immunoSEQ 96-well plate was sequenced on its own single-read 150-cycle Illumina NextSeq 550 flow cell. The original pipeline was this. The immunoSEQ output contained only junctional sequences without quality scores, so filtering could not match that applied to full-length reads. Sequences were annotated with PyIR, a Python wrapper for IgBLAST v1.9, and V/J genes and CDR3 were assigned using IMGT germline references. Reads were removed for weak V/J assignments (E-value above 1e-6), missing CDR3, stop codons, out-of-frame junctions, or ambiguous translated residues. V3J clonotypes were defined by identical inferred V gene, J gene, and CDR3 amino acid sequence. The percentage overlap between two repertoires was calculated by dividing the number of shared unique clonotypes by the size of the smaller repertoire. Three approaches were used to assess repertoire richness: RTK rarefaction, the Chao1 estimator, and Recon v2.1 estimates of unobserved clonotypes. For all TCRbeta clonotypes obtained by the gDNA method from a few donors, generation probabilities were computed with OLGA. The clones in this table, taken by TCRdb from immuneACCESS, are in-frame only. Not every clone is retained; where verified, under half of the shortfall comes from an unresolved V gene, and the cause of the rest is unknown. V and J calls and clone size are copied from that table; D and trimming were computed from the DNA. This sample gives 1.5 million to 2.5 million clones in total; over 85% of them show up just once. Jointly, the top ten make up more than 0.95% of the sample.

CD8 naive samples were obtained by positive selection for CCR7 among CD45RO-negative cells, yielding a CD45RA+CCR7+ population from which TemRA cells were excluded. The donors were healthy, HIV-negative adults who had no recently reported acute infections or vaccinations. Every donor was a Caucasian adult living in Nashville, Tennessee, USA. After blood collection by leukapheresis, PBMCs were isolated using Ficoll-Histopaque density gradient centrifugation and then cryopreserved in the vapor phase of liquid nitrogen. Purity and quantity of every magnetically sorted T cell population were checked by analytical flow cytometry. Genomic DNA was isolated from each sorted fraction and quantified by UV absorbance on a Nanodrop 2000c. From its cysteine to its phenylalanine, the CDR3 spans 12 amino acids. Of all the DNA, just the CDR3 is kept, 36 bases in frame from base 1. From V the trimming removes 8 bases and from J it removes 4 bases, while the gene matches leave 4 bases of the junction unaccounted for. The germline V gene (reference sequence) sets CDR1 to SEHNR and CDR2 to FQNEAQ.

What was sequenced was naive CD8+ T cells sorted from blood. The cell subset or site label corresponds to: CD45RA+CCR7+. This receptor was obtained from a man aged 18 to 29 in good health. This chain is built from TRBV7-9 and TRBJ2-7; the central 8 bases match TRBD1. This receptor has the CDR3 CASGQGTYEQYF. The DNA sequence is given as TGTGCCAGCGGACAGGGAACTTACGAGCAGTACTTC.